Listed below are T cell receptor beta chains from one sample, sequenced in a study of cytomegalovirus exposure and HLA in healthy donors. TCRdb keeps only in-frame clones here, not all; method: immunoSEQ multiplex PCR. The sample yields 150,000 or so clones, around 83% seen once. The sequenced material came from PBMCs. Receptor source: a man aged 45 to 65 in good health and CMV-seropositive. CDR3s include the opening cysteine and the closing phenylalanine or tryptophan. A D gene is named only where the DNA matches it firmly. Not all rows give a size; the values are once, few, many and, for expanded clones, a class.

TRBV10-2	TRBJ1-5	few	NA	TGCGCCAGCAGTGAGAAGGCAGGTGAAAATCAGCCCCAGCATTTT	CASSEKAGENQPQHF
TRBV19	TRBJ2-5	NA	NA	TGTGCCAGTAGTATGGGAGTTAAGGAGACCCAGTACTTC	CASSMGVKETQYF
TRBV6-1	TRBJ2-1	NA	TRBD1	TGTGCCAGCGGGGACAGAAGCTCCTACAATGAGCAGTTCTTC	CASGDRSSYNEQFF
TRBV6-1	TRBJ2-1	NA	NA	TGTGCCAGCAGTGTGGGCATCGATGAGCAGTTCTTC	CASSVGIDEQFF
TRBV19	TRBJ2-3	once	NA	TGTGCCAGTAAACCCACGGGACTCATCACAGATACGCAGTATTTT	CASKPTGLITDTQYF
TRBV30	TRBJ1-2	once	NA	TGTGCCTGGAACATCGAAAACTATGGCTACACCTTC	CAWNIENYGYTF
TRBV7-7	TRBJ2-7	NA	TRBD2	TGTGCCAGCCGACTAGCGGGGGCTAGCTCCTACGAGCAGTACTTC	CASRLAGASSYEQYF
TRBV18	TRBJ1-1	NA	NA	TGTGCCAGCTCACCCCAGGGTGGCACTGAAGCTTTCTTT	CASSPQGGTEAFF
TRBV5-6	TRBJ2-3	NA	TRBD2	TGTGCCAGCAGCTTGGTCCCGTTAGCGGGGGGGCATCAGTCAGATACGCAGTATTTT	CASSLVPLAGGHQSDTQYF
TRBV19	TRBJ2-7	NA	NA	TGTGCCACCAAAGGGGGAGACTCGACCGGCTACGAGCAGTACTTC	CATKGGDSTGYEQYF
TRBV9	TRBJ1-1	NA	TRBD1	TGTGCCAGCAGCGTAGAGGGACAGGGGATATACACTGAAGCTTTCTTT	CASSVEGQGIYTEAFF
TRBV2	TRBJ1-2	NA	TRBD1	TGTGCCAGCAGGTTTACAGGGGAAACTGGCTACACCTTC	CASRFTGETGYTF
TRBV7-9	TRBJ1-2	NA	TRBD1	TGTGCCAGCAGCCAAGCCGGCGGGACAGGGGGCGCGGATGGCTACACCTTC	CASSQAGGTGGADGYTF
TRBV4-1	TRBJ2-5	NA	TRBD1	TGCGCCAGCAGCCAAGTAGGGGGCGGAGAGACCCAGTACTTC	CASSQVGGGETQYF
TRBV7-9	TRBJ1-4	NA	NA	TGTGCCAGCAGCTTAGTGGGCGAAAAACTGTTTTTT	CASSLVGEKLFF
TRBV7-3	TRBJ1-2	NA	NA	TGTGCCAGCAGCTCTAGCCGGTTTACTAACTATGGCTACACCTTC	CASSSSRFTNYGYTF
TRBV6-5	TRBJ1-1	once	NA	TGTGCCAGCAGACCGGGCCCTAGGGGGAACACTGAAGCTTTCTTT	CASRPGPRGNTEAFF
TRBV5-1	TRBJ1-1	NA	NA	TGCGCCAGCAGCTTGGGGGGCGGGGCAGGCCTGGGTGGCCTGAACACTGAAGCTTTCTTT	CASSLGGGAGLGGLNTEAFF
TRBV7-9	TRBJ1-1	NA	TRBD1	TGTGCCAGCAGCACCGGGACAGTGAACACTGAAGCTTTCTTT	CASSTGTVNTEAFF
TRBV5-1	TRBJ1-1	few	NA	TGCGCCAGTCGGGTCGTACAGGGAAACACTGAAGCTTTCTTT	CASRVVQGNTEAFF
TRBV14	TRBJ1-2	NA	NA	TGTGCCAGCAGCCAAGTCGGCGGGATTAACTATGGCTACACCTTC	CASSQVGGINYGYTF
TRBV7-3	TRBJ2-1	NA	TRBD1	TGTGCCAGCAGCCGAATGAGGGACAGCCATGAGCAGTTCTTC	CASSRMRDSHEQFF
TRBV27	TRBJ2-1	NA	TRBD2	TGTGCCAGCAGTCAACTAGCGGGGGGGGATGAGCAGTTCTTC	CASSQLAGGDEQFF
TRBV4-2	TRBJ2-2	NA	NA	TGTGCCAGCAGCCCCCTCTCCGGGGAGCTGTTTTTT	CASSPLSGELFF
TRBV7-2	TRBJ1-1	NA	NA	TGTGCCAGCAGCCGCACTGAAGCTTTCTTT	CASSRTEAFF
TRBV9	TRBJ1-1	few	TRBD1	TGTGCCAGCAGCGTAGGAGGGGGCCCGCGAACTGAAGCTTTCTTT	CASSVGGGPRTEAFF
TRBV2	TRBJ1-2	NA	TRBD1	TGTGCCAGCAGGGACAGGGGCTCCTCAGGGAGCTACACCTTC	CASRDRGSSGSYTF
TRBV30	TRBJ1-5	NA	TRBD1	TGTGCCGCTACCGGGACAGGGTACAATCAGCCCCAGCATTTT	CAATGTGYNQPQHF
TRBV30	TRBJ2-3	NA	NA	TGTGCCTGGAGTGGGGAGGTAACGCAGTATTTT	CAWSGEVTQYF
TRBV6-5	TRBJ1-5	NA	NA	TGTGCCAGCAGGGCGGGGGGAGTTAGCAATCAGCCCCAGCATTTT	CASRAGGVSNQPQHF
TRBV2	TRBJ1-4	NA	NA	TGTGCCAGCAGACAGGGCGCGCGGGTTAATGAAAAACTGTTTTTT	CASRQGARVNEKLFF
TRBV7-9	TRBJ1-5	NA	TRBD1	TGTGCACGATTAAGGGGACAGGGACGCGGCAATCAGCCCCAGCATTTT	CARLRGQGRGNQPQHF